The sequence of this T cell receptor beta chain was determined in a study of vaccination effects on CD4 cells after COVID-19 (dated by TCRdb to between 2022 and 2023). As for the study more broadly: Two doses of either the BNT162b2 or the mRNA-1273 mRNA SARS-CoV-2 vaccine were administered to participants. SARS-CoV-2 spike-specific CD4+ TCR repertoires from before and after mRNA vaccination were compared in COVID-19 convalescent patients and in infection-naive vaccine recipients. The full study included 9 to 10 COVID-19 convalescent patients and several SARS-CoV-2-naive healthy vaccine recipients. The Oncomine TCR Beta short-read assay on an Illumina iSeq 100 was used to sequence cultures from other donors in the study.

The ViraFEST assay stimulated PBMC with viral peptide pools and then used TCR sequencing to identify antigen-specific CD4+ T cell clonotypes by expansion. After 10 days of culture, CD4+ T cells were isolated with the EasySep CD4+ T cell isolation kit. Negative nucleocapsid antibody results before and after vaccination confirmed that the healthy vaccine recipients had no prior SARS-CoV-2 infection. Each well held under 2.5 million PBMC cultured in IMDM containing approximately 5.2% human AB serum, about 10 IU/ml IL-2 and gentamicin, along with 8 to 10 ug/ml peptides. Half of the culture medium was replaced with fresh IL-2-containing medium on days 3 and 7. Unless noted otherwise, every peptide stimulation condition was grown in triplicate wells. Using Ficoll-Paque Plus gradient centrifugation, PBMC were separated from whole blood and then either used fresh or cryopreserved at -140C. The overlapping peptide pools covered the spike proteins of SARS-CoV-2 and of the common cold coronaviruses HCoV-NL63, HCoV-OC43 and HCoV-229E. Genomic DNA was extracted from cultured CD4+ T cells with the QIAamp micro DNA kit.

What the work shows at the level of the full study, not this receptor alone: Only a small number of convalescent patients were included, and no early post-infection timepoints were available, which limited the study. Both infection-induced and vaccine-induced clones contracted markedly at late post-vaccination timepoints, which is consistent with waning T cell responses. In healthy vaccine recipients, vaccine-induced clones were almost all SARS-CoV-2 mono-reactive, with only 1 of 255 being cross-reactive with common cold coronaviruses.

Library creation used the immunoSEQ multiplex PCR assay. DNA from the cultured, isolated CD4+ T cells was subjected to TCR beta CDR3 sequencing. Per the source publication's procedure: Non-productive TCR sequences were discarded, and reads were trimmed to the CDR3 region, with only CDR3s of 7 or more amino acids retained. The MANAFEST web app was used to identify antigen-specific clonotypes by comparing expansion in peptide wells with expansion in reference cultures. Positive clones required FDR<0.05 expansion versus reference and all other wells, odds ratio above 5, and frequency above 0.1% in two replicate wells. Clonotypes significantly expanded in SARS-CoV-2 spike wells and in at least one common cold coronavirus spike condition were defined as cross-reactive. CDR3 similarity was assessed by Levenshtein distance with the stringdist R package, and unrooted trees were built with ape in R 3.6.1. Drawn from immuneACCESS, this table holds only the in-frame rearrangements with V and J called that TCRdb kept. Clones are partly lost; checked studies trace under half to an unresolved V gene and leave the rest unexplained. V and J calls and clone size are given by that table; D and trimming were obtained from the DNA. The sample profile shows 55,000 to 80,000 clones; roughly 72% of them were found once. The ten largest account for less than 5% of the sample.

Only a few counts were recorded for this clone. It has no known antigen specificity. Per-base quality was not reported, and no clone a single base away is much larger than it. In the germline V gene (reference sequence), CDR1 corresponds to SEHNR and CDR2 to FQNEAQ. Trimming takes 3 bases off V and 2 bases off J; junction bases not matched to a gene: 4. From the cysteine up to the valine, the CDR3 has a length of 14 residues. This entry keeps only the CDR3 DNA: 42 bases, framed from base 1. The material was CD4+ T cells from PBMCs cultured with HCoV-OC43 spike peptides, obtained before COVID-19 vaccination. The cell subset or site label of this sample denotes: HCoV-OC43 spike overlapping peptide pool stimulation. The chain is encoded by TRBV7-9 joined to TRBJ2-7, and TRBD1 aligns with 7 junction nucleotides. The origin of this receptor is a human donor who received a COVID-19 vaccine. The CDR3 reads as follows: CASSFRQGTYEQYV. At the DNA level, the sequence is TGTGCCAGCAGCTTCCGACAGGGCACCTACGAGCAGTACGTC.